This T cell receptor (beta chain) was recovered during a study of blood T cell repertoires in COVID-19. Overall study context: In each case, the material was cDNA or gDNA derived from T cells, B-cell-depleted T cells, or PBMCs.

This CDR3 region has 14 residues. The germline V gene encodes CDR1 SGHAT and CDR2 FQNNGV. The V end was cut by 5 bases, the J end by 3 bases, with 13 bases between. Original processing methods: Amplification of reference gene primers was used by the study to estimate nucleated cell counts. Libraries were prepared by immunoSEQ multiplex PCR; TCRdb keeps only in-frame clonotypes and omits some of them. That table furnishes V, J and clone size, whereas the DNA furnished D and trimming. The sample includes hundreds of thousands of clones, around 90% of them seen just once. Sequenced: peripheral blood. This chain links TRBV11-2 with TRBJ1-1; the D is unclear. The receptor was derived from a man in his fifties or sixties with acute or convalescent COVID-19. The chain's CDR3 is CASSPPRGDTEAFF. DNA for the CDR3: TGTGCCAGCAGCCCCCCCCGCGGGGACACTGAAGCTTTCTTT.